This T cell receptor beta chain originates from a study of blood T cells in healthy people across ages. General study findings and limits: The study could not conclusively compare naive and antigen-experienced cells, given its unsorted PBMCs.

Samples each yielded at least 5.5 micrograms of total RNA. Germline loops: CDR1 MNHNS, CDR2 SASEGT. Trimming cost V 7 bases and J 3 bases; bases outside gene matches: 11. This CDR3 is 17 amino acids long. Together with a sample-barcoded 5' primer, a J-beta primer mix was included in a second PCR lasting about 7 to 12 cycles. TCRdb ran MiXCR on the 5' RACE reads and lists one entry per CDR3 protein. This table holds some 900,000 distinct CDR3 sequences, 40% to 60% found once. As to this clonotype: Antigen: not known.

The sample comprised blood. The TCR comes from a young man in good health. This sequence joins TRBV6-1 and TRBJ2-3; 12 nucleotides match TRBD2. The CDR3 DNA reads TGTGCCAGCACTCCCTGGGGTCTAGCGGGGGGGACAGATACGCAGTATTTT. It encodes CASTPWGLAGGTDTQYF.